These 29 T cell receptor beta chains share one sample of origin, sequenced in a study of T cell responses to AZD1222 COVID-19 vaccine. TCRdb's table, derived via immunoSEQ multiplex PCR, lists solely in-frame clones and lacks some. This table has about 57,000 clones, roughly 85% appearing once. Source: peripheral blood, taken on day 0 of AZD1222 vaccination. All receptors come from an adult in good health.

The table lists this clone with a count of one. The J gene is TRBJ1-1, the V gene TRBV5-4, with a possible D match to TRBD1 (5 bases). CDR3 length equals 14 residues. The germline V gene has CDR1 SGHNT and CDR2 YYREEE (reference sequence). Between the trimmed V and J ends, which lost 4 bases and 1 base, there was a span of 11 bases. The CDR3 bases are TGTGCCAGCAGCCCGGGACTTTCGAACACTGAAGCTTTCTTT. Its protein is CASSPGLSNTEAFF.

The sample holds a few counts of this clone. The V call is TRBV7-3, the J call TRBJ1-2, with D maybe TRBD1 (6 bases). The germline V gene encodes CDR1 SGHTA and CDR2 FQGTGA. The CDR3 runs to 16 residues. The V end was cut by 2 bases, the J end by 8 bases, with 21 bases between. Here the CDR3 reads CASSLGGRRTGRGYTF. DNA of the CDR3: TGTGCCAGCAGCTTAGGGGGGCGTCGAACAGGAAGAGGCTACACCTTC.

J is TRBJ1-2 and V is TRBV5-6, with 8 bases aligning to TRBD1. The CDR3 is 15 amino acids. Germline trimming cut 4 bases from V and 9 bases from J; bases unmatched to any gene: 14. Per germline, CDR1 SGHDT and CDR2 YYEEEE. The CDR3 DNA reads TGTGCCAGCAGCCCTCTTAGGGACAGGTTCGGGAGCTACACCTTC. Its translation is CASSPLRDRFGSYTF.

V and J are TRBV27 and TRBJ1-2, with a weak D call TRBD1 (6 bases). Germline CDR1 reads MNHEY; CDR2 reads SMNVEV (reference sequence). The ends were cut back, 6 bases at V and 4 bases at J, with 15 bases in the middle. CDR3 length: 14 amino acids. The CDR3 loop reads CASSSDSPPYGYTF. The CDR3 nucleotides are TGTGCCAGCAGCTCGGACAGTCCCCCCTATGGCTACACCTTC.

The count of this clone is one. The gene calls are TRBV28 and TRBJ1-6; D not certain. There are 13 residues in the CDR3. Germline CDR1 MDHEN, CDR2 SYDVKM. V was shortened by 5 bases and J by 10 bases, with 12 bases between the two germline ends. The DNA for the CDR3 is TGTGCCAGCAGTCCCCATAGTGGCTCACCCCTCCACTTT. Protein: CASSPHSGSPLHF.

The chain recombines TRBV12-3 or TRBV12-4 with TRBJ2-7; D call uncertain. The CDR3 totals 11 residues. Trimming removed 2 bases from V and 8 bases from J, with 7 bases in between. This CDR3 reads CASSLTAKQYF. CDR3 in DNA: TGTGCCAGCAGTTTAACGGCTAAGCAGTACTTC.

The chain employs TRBV3-1 (or the pseudogene TRBV3-2) and TRBJ2-5; the match to TRBD2 covers 9 bases. Looked up from germline, CDR1 is LGHDT and CDR2 is YNNKEL (reference sequence). The CDR3 has 18 amino acids. V dropped 0 bases and J dropped 2; count of bases not matched to a gene: 10. CDR3 nucleotide sequence: TGTGCCAGCAGCCAAGAGAGGCAGCGGGGGGCCGAACAAGAGACCCAGTACTTC. The encoded protein is CASSQERQRGAEQETQYF.

In its sample, this clone was seen a few times. The V gene is TRBV18, the J gene TRBJ2-2, with D unclear. Trimming cost V 3 bases and J 1 base, with 6 bases left between them. CDR3 length: 14 residues. CDR1 is KGHSH, CDR2 LQKENI, per germline. CDR3 sequence reads: CASSPIENTGELFF. CDR3 nucleotide sequence: TGTGCCAGCTCACCGATAGAGAACACCGGGGAGCTGTTTTTT.

V and J are TRBV28 and TRBJ1-5; TRBD1 is a possible D gene (5 bases). Germline V gene lookup returns CDR1 MDHEN and CDR2 SYDVKM. V lost 7 bases to trimming and J lost 3 bases, with 10 bases between them. The CDR3 totals 13 residues. The CDR3: CASKQGSNQPQHF. The DNA of the CDR3 is TGTGCCAGCAAGCAGGGATCCAATCAGCCCCAGCATTTT.

V is TRBV5-1 and J is TRBJ1-2; D is undetermined. The CDR3 contains 14 residues. V gave up 0 bases and J gave up 8 bases, with 14 bases separating them. CDR1 is SGHRS, CDR2 YFSETQ, per germline. In DNA, the CDR3 is TGCGCCAGCAGCTTGGATTCAGGAGGACGGGGCTACACCTTC. Translated: CASSLDSGGRGYTF.

The chain couples TRBV19 to TRBJ1-1, with D possibly being TRBD1 (6 bases). Germline V gene lookup returns CDR1 LNHDA and CDR2 SQIVND (reference sequence). The CDR3 covers 15 residues. The V end lost 6 bases, the J end lost 3 bases, and 17 bases lay between the germline ends. CDR3 amino acids: CASRNRPGEDTEAFF. As DNA, the CDR3 is TGTGCCAGTAGGAATAGGCCAGGGGAAGACACTGAAGCTTTCTTT. Full variable domain (outside the CDR3, taken from reference TRBV19 and TRBJ1-1): DGGITQSPKYLFRKEGQNVTLSCEQNLNHDAMYWYRQDPGQGLRLIYYSQIVNDFQKGDIAEGYSVSREKKESFPLTVTSAQKNPTAFYLCASRNRPGEDTEAFFGQGTRLTVV.

This clone occurred once. The V gene is TRBV3-1 (or the pseudogene TRBV3-2), the J gene TRBJ1-5; D is undetermined. The V and J ends lost 4 bases and 0 bases respectively, with 7 bases between them. The CDR3 consists of 14 residues. Germline CDR1 and CDR2: LGHDT and YNNKEL (reference sequence). This CDR3 is CASSPRPSNQPQHF. In nucleotides, the CDR3 is TGTGCCAGCAGCCCCAGACCTAGCAATCAGCCCCAGCATTTT.

The rearrangement uses TRBV19 and TRBJ1-1, with D tentatively TRBD1 (6 bases). V was cut by 6 bases and J by 2 bases, with 10 bases left in between. The CDR3 has 13 residues. Looked up from germline, CDR1 is LNHDA and CDR2 is SQIVND (reference sequence). The CDR3 bases are TGTGCCAGTAGGAGGACAGTCAACACTGAAGCTTTCTTT. It yields the protein CASRRTVNTEAFF.

This chain connects TRBV3-1 (or the pseudogene TRBV3-2) to TRBJ2-2; D unclear. CDR1 and CDR2 (germline): LGHDT, YNNKEL (reference sequence). CDR3 size: 14 residues. Trimming shortened V by 4 bases and J by 6 bases, and 12 bases separated the two germline ends. Here the CDR3 reads CASSLGRGAGELFF. The CDR3 nucleotides are TGTGCCAGCAGCCTTGGTCGTGGAGCCGGGGAGCTGTTTTTT.

The chain employs TRBV7-2 and TRBJ1-1, with 8 nucleotides matching TRBD1. V was clipped by 5 bases and J by 4 bases; unmatched bases: 12. Germline CDR1 SGHTA, CDR2 FQGNSA. The CDR3 has 16 amino acids. This CDR3 reads CASSLIPTGGGTEAFF. The CDR3 coding sequence is TGTGCCAGCAGCCTAATACCAACAGGGGGGGGCACTGAAGCTTTCTTT.

J is TRBJ2-7 and V is TRBV15, with a weak D call TRBD2 (6 bases). This CDR3 comprises 13 residues. Trimming stripped 6 bases from V and 7 bases from J, with 16 bases between. Germline CDR1 and CDR2: LNHNV and YYDKDF (reference sequence). CDR3 loop: CATRSAGFGEQYF. CDR3 DNA: TGTGCCACCAGATCTGCGGGGTTTGGGGAGCAGTACTTC.

The rearrangement joins TRBV5-4 to TRBJ2-1; 12 bases align to TRBD2. Germline trimming cut 4 bases from V and 10 bases from J; bases unmatched to any gene: 9. This CDR3 has 15 amino acids. From germline, CDR1 is SGHNT and CDR2 YYREEE (reference sequence). This chain's CDR3 is CASSPASGGAGEQFF. The DNA of the CDR3 is TGTGCCAGCAGCCCAGCTAGCGGGGGGGCTGGGGAGCAGTTCTTC.

The table lists this clone with a count of one. The J gene is TRBJ2-5, the V gene TRBV5-8; 7 bases are a match to TRBD2. CDR1 is SGHTS and CDR2 is YDEGEE in the germline V gene. The CDR3 has 13 residues. Unmatched junction bases numbered 2, after V lost 2 bases and J lost 4 bases. The CDR3 spells CASSLGRGETQYF. CDR3 DNA: TGTGCCAGCAGCTTAGGGAGGGGAGAGACCCAGTACTTC.

About this clone: The junction does not match germline at one end; this may be a read error. CDR3 in amino acids: CASSLGAGIQETQYF. CDR3 DNA sequence: TGTGCTAGCAGCTTAGGGGCAGGGATACAAGAGACCCAGTACTTC. This chain joins TRBV7-7 and TRBJ2-5, with D perhaps TRBD1 (5 bases). CDR1 is SSHAT and CDR2 is FNYEAQ in the germline V gene (reference sequence). The CDR3 length is 15 residues.

The genes are TRBV6-5 and TRBJ2-7; 7 bases agree with TRBD1. Germline values: CDR1 MNHEY, CDR2 SVGAGI. The V gene end was trimmed by 6 bases and the J gene end by 3 bases; junction bases not matched to a gene: 2. The CDR3 totals 12 residues. For the CDR3, the DNA is TGTGCCAGCAGCGACAGGGTCTACGAGCAGTACTTC. Amino acid sequence: CASSDRVYEQYF.

The V call is TRBV5-5, the J call TRBJ2-6; a possible D gene is TRBD1 (6 bases). Germline CDR1 and CDR2: SGHKS and YYEKEE (reference sequence). V was pared by 4 bases and J by 2 bases, with 10 bases between. This CDR3 has 15 amino acids. The CDR3 DNA follows: TGTGCCAGCAGCCGGCAGGGGACTGGGGCCAACGTCCTGACTTTC. Its translation is CASSRQGTGANVLTF.

This clone was counted a few times. The V and J genes are TRBV4-1 and TRBJ2-7; 7 nucleotides match TRBD2. CDR1 and CDR2 from the germline V gene are MGHRA and YSYEKL. CDR3 length: 17 amino acids. V dropped 2 bases and J dropped 3; count of bases not matched to a gene: 13. The CDR3 sequence: CASSQILAGRKLYEQYF. The CDR3 DNA is TGCGCCAGCAGCCAAATTTTAGCGGGCCGTAAACTCTACGAGCAGTACTTC.

The chain uses TRBV6-5 and TRBJ2-1, with D unclear. V was pared by 2 bases and J by 9 bases, with 5 bases between. The CDR3 consists of 11 residues. The germline V gene has CDR1 MNHEY and CDR2 SVGAGI. The chain's CDR3 is CASSYVGEQFF. As DNA, the CDR3 is TGTGCCAGCAGTTACGTGGGTGAGCAGTTCTTC.

In its sample, this clone was seen once. Possible read error: a much larger clone is one base away. This chain joins TRBV7-9 and TRBJ1-5; D uncertain. The CDR3 contains 12 residues. Trimming removed 8 bases at V and 4 bases at J, with 9 bases between. CDR1 and CDR2 from the germline V gene are SEHNR and FQNEAQ (reference sequence). CDR3 bases: TGTGCCAGCGGGGAGCCTAATCAGCCCCAGCATTTT. It specifies CASGEPNQPQHF.

This chain links TRBV11-2 with TRBJ1-2; D not resolved. The V end was cut by 2 bases, the J end by 4 bases, with 14 bases between. There are 15 residues in the CDR3. Germline V gene data show CDR1 as SGHAT and CDR2 as FQNNGV. Here the CDR3 DNA reads TGTGCCAGCAGCTTAAGCCGGGTTCCCACCTATGGCTACACCTTC. It is translated as CASSLSRVPTYGYTF.

The J gene is TRBJ1-5, the V gene TRBV10-3; D gene ambiguous. The germline gives CDR1 ENHRY, CDR2 SYGVKD. This CDR3 has 16 residues. The CDR3 region is CAFQPTGPPPNQPQHF. The DNA for the CDR3 is TGTGCGTTTCAGCCTACCGGGCCCCCCCCTAATCAGCCCCAGCATTTT.

The rearrangement links TRBV19 to TRBJ1-2; no reliable D call. CDR1 and CDR2 (germline): LNHDA, SQIVND (reference sequence). The CDR3 has 15 amino acids. V dropped 6 bases and J dropped 4 bases, with 18 bases sitting between them. CDR3 protein: CASRVNGERSYGYTF. In nucleotides, the CDR3 is TGTGCCAGTAGGGTGAACGGGGAAAGGTCCTATGGCTACACCTTC.

This chain links TRBV7-8 with TRBJ1-5; unclear D gene. The CDR3 is 14 residues long. The V gene's germline CDR1 is SGHVS and CDR2 FQNEAQ. V was clipped by 0 bases and J by 4 bases, with 7 bases between them. As DNA, the CDR3 is TGTGCCAGCAGCTTAGCTCCGGGGAATCAGCCCCAGCATTTT. This encodes CASSLAPGNQPQHF.

V usage is TRBV4-1 and J usage is TRBJ2-3; D possibly uses TRBD1 or TRBD2 (6 bases each). V was cut by 8 bases and J by 3 bases, with 18 bases left in between. This CDR3 has 15 residues. Germline CDR1 and CDR2: MGHRA and YSYEKL. Here the CDR3 reads CASGRGGRTTDTQYF. The DNA of the CDR3 is TGCGCCAGCGGTCGTGGGGGGCGAACAACAGATACGCAGTATTTT.